This passage covers 26 T cell receptor beta chains from one sample sequenced in a study of blood T cell repertoires in COVID-19. Profiling relied on immunoSEQ multiplex PCR, and the TCRdb table lists in-frame clones only, not all of them. Of tens of thousands of clones in the sample, roughly 87% were seen once. The sample taken for sequencing was peripheral blood. The receptor source for this set is a human donor in a cohort sampled during active COVID-19.

The gene calls are TRBV28 and TRBJ2-7; TRBD2 might be the D (5 bases). V lost 6 bases, J lost 6 bases, and 18 bases lay in between. Germline CDR1 MDHEN, CDR2 SYDVKM. CDR3 size: 14 residues. The CDR3 DNA reads TGTGCCAGCAGAGACCCCGGACTTTCGGGCGAGCAGTACTTC. It yields the protein CASRDPGLSGEQYF.

J is TRBJ1-2 and V is TRBV18; 7 positions match TRBD1. CDR3 size: 15 residues. The J segment lost 0 bases and the V segment lost 6 bases, leaving 7 bases of the junction unmatched. Germline V gene sequence: CDR1 KGHSH, CDR2 LQKENI. In DNA, the CDR3 is TGTGCCAGCTCGCCCGCAGGGGGAACTAACTATGGCTACACCTTC. It encodes CASSPAGGTNYGYTF.

The chain has TRBV5-4 and TRBJ1-6; D is unresolved. CDR1 is SGHNT and CDR2 is YYREEE in the germline V gene (reference sequence). The germline V and J ends were trimmed by 5 bases and 6 bases, with 12 bases remaining between them. This CDR3 spans 14 amino acids. CDR3: CASRLGQLNSPLHF. CDR3 sequence (DNA): TGTGCCAGCAGACTTGGGCAGCTTAATTCACCCCTCCACTTT.

This clone was seen a handful of times. The genes are TRBV5-4 and TRBJ2-7; D is unresolved. Germline CDR1 and CDR2: SGHNT and YYREEE (reference sequence). V was clipped by 4 bases and J by 2 bases, with 10 bases between them. CDR3 size: 13 residues. The CDR3: CASSDDIAYEQYF. The CDR3 DNA sequence: TGTGCCAGCAGCGACGACATTGCCTACGAGCAGTACTTC.

The chain links TRBV5-8 to TRBJ1-2, with a tentative D call TRBD1 (6 bases). The CDR3 sequence is 19 residues long. V was trimmed by 3 bases and J by 3 bases, leaving 27 bases between them. Germline V gene lookup returns CDR1 SGHTS and CDR2 YDEGEE. CDR3 region: CASSSIVGTLRTFDYGYTF. The CDR3, as DNA: TGTGCCAGCAGCTCTATTGTTGGGACACTCCGAACCTTTGACTATGGCTACACCTTC.

This clone was seen only once. This sequence joins TRBV12-5 and TRBJ2-5; 10 bases map to TRBD1. This CDR3 has 16 residues. The V gene's germline CDR1 is LGHNT and CDR2 FRNRAP. Trimming at V came to 2 bases and at J to 3 bases, leaving 6 bases not matched to a gene. The CDR3 coding sequence is TGTGCTAGTGGTTTGCCGCCGGGACAGGGGAAAGAGACCCAGTACTTC. The encoded protein is CASGLPPGQGKETQYF.

V usage is TRBV30 and J usage is TRBJ1-3, with D perhaps TRBD1 (6 bases). Germline assignment: CDR1 GTSNPN and CDR2 SVGIG (reference sequence). CDR3 size: 15 residues. Trimming cost V 0 bases and J 6 bases, with 15 bases left between them. CDR3 sequence reads: CAWSVWGRGPNTIYF. CDR3 in DNA: TGTGCCTGGAGTGTTTGGGGCAGGGGTCCAAACACCATATATTTT.

The chain has TRBV4-1 and TRBJ1-6; D perhaps matches TRBD1 (6 bases). This CDR3 region has 14 residues. The V gene lost 3 bases and the J gene lost 7 bases, with 10 bases spanning the gap. The germline V gene has CDR1 MGHRA and CDR2 YSYEKL. In nucleotides, the CDR3 is TGCGCCAGCAGCCACGGACAGTTAAATTCACCCCTCCACTTT. Its translation is CASSHGQLNSPLHF.

This chain connects TRBV5-1 to TRBJ1-4, with TRBD1 as a possible D gene (5 bases). The CDR3 totals 15 residues. Looked up from germline, CDR1 is SGHRS and CDR2 is YFSETQ. Trimming removed 2 bases at V and 7 bases at J, with 15 bases between. CDR3 protein: CASSFMAGGGEKLFF. As DNA, the CDR3 is TGCGCCAGCAGCTTTATGGCGGGGGGAGGTGAAAAACTGTTTTTT.

The V gene is TRBV5-4, the J gene TRBJ2-3; TRBD2 is a possible D gene (6 bases). Trimming left V 3 bases short and J 6 bases short, with 17 bases between. The CDR3 is 15 residues long. Germline CDR1 and CDR2: SGHNT and YYREEE (reference sequence). CDR3 loop: CASSYRKGGGDTQYF. For the CDR3, the DNA is TGTGCCAGCAGCTACCGAAAAGGTGGGGGGGATACGCAGTATTTT.

The rearrangement links TRBV30 to TRBJ1-5, with 8 bases identical to TRBD1. V lost 1 base, J lost 13 bases, and 6 bases stayed unmatched. The CDR3 is 12 residues long. Germline CDR1 reads GTSNPN; CDR2 reads SVGIG (reference sequence). CDR3: CAWSASGTGQHF. In DNA, the CDR3 is TGTGCCTGGAGTGCGTCCGGGACAGGTCAGCATTTT.

The rearrangement joins TRBV12-3 or TRBV12-4 to TRBJ1-2; D is possibly TRBD1 (6 bases). The CDR3 is 13 residues long. Trimming pared 3 bases from V and 5 bases from J, leaving 10 bases between. The CDR3 is CASSFGTTYGYTF. CDR3 sequence (DNA): TGTGCCAGCAGTTTTGGGACAACTTATGGCTACACCTTC.

The chain employs TRBV5-5 and TRBJ2-7; D is uncertain. Germline CDR1 and CDR2: SGHKS and YYEKEE (reference sequence). The CDR3 covers 12 residues. The V gene lost 4 bases and the J gene lost 3 bases, with 8 bases spanning the gap. The CDR3 nucleotides read TGTGCCAGCAGCCTGGACGGCTACGAGCAGTACTTC. Residues: CASSLDGYEQYF.

The chain is built from TRBV6-5 and TRBJ1-3; D unresolved. This CDR3 is built from 11 residues. The V gene lost 7 bases and the J gene lost 2 bases, with 3 bases spanning the gap. Germline V gene sequence: CDR1 MNHEY, CDR2 SVGAGI. The CDR3 DNA reads as TGTGCCAGCACGGCTGGAAACACCATATATTTT. Its translation is CASTAGNTIYF.

This chain connects TRBV6-5 to TRBJ1-2; possibly TRBD1 for D (6 bases). CDR3 size: 13 residues. Trimming left V 2 bases short and J 6 bases short, with 10 bases between. CDR1 MNHEY and CDR2 SVGAGI come from the germline V gene. CDR3 protein: CASSYTGKDGYTF. Written as DNA, the CDR3 is TGTGCCAGCAGTTACACAGGGAAAGATGGCTACACCTTC.

The chain uses TRBV11-2 and TRBJ2-7; 10 bases align to TRBD2. Germline trimming cut 0 bases from V and 2 bases from J; bases unmatched to any gene: 4. CDR3 size: 16 residues. The V gene's germline CDR1 is SGHAT and CDR2 FQNNGV. The CDR3 is CASSLDTLAGAYEQYF. As DNA, the CDR3 is TGTGCCAGCAGCTTAGATACCCTAGCGGGGGCCTACGAGCAGTACTTC.

The chain links TRBV6-5 to TRBJ2-5, with D perhaps TRBD2 (5 bases). This CDR3 spans 15 amino acids. Trimming took 8 bases from V and 2 from J, leaving 18 bases between them. CDR1 and CDR2 from the germline V gene are MNHEY and SVGAGI. In nucleotides, the CDR3 is TGTGCCAGCCTAAGAAGGGAGTTCCTTCAAGAGACCCAGTACTTC. This translates into CASLRREFLQETQYF.

This chain connects TRBV5-1 to TRBJ2-7, with 7 bases fitting TRBD1. V dropped 4 bases and J dropped 0; count of bases not matched to a gene: 7. This CDR3 has 15 residues. From germline, CDR1 is SGHRS and CDR2 YFSETQ. CDR3 loop: CASSPAGGSSYEQYF. The CDR3 DNA reads as TGCGCCAGCAGCCCCGCAGGGGGTAGCTCCTACGAGCAGTACTTC.

In nucleotides, the CDR3 is TGTGCCAGCAGCCCGGAGGACGGCTACGAGCAGTACTTC. Translation gives CASSPEDGYEQYF. V is TRBV3-1 (or the pseudogene TRBV3-2) and J is TRBJ2-7; possibly TRBD2 for D (5 bases). The ends were cut back, 4 bases at V and 3 bases at J, with 10 bases in the middle. Per germline, CDR1 LGHDT and CDR2 YNNKEL (reference sequence). CDR3 length equals 13 residues.

V and J are TRBV9 and TRBJ2-7; 7 bases map to TRBD1. With 0 bases clipped from V and 7 bases from J, the junction kept 1 base outside the gene matches. The CDR3 loop spans 12 amino acids. Germline lookup yields CDR1 SGDLS and CDR2 YYNGEE. The DNA for the CDR3 is TGTGCCAGCAGCGTAGACAGGGGAGAGCAGTACTTC. It yields the protein CASSVDRGEQYF. The whole variable domain, filled in from reference TRBV9 and TRBJ2-7, reads DSGVTQTPKHLITATGQRVTLRCSPRSGDLSVYWYQQSLDQGLQFLIQYYNGEERAKGNILERFSAQQFPDLHSELNLSSLELGDSALYFCASSVDRGEQYFGPGTRLTVT.

The CDR3: CAIRSTGSTSGNTIYF. CDR3 sequence (DNA): TGTGCCATCAGATCAACAGGGTCGACCTCTGGAAACACCATATATTTT. The chain combines TRBV10-3 with TRBJ1-3; perhaps TRBD1 as D (6 bases). This CDR3 comprises 16 residues. Trimming removed 6 bases from V and 0 bases from J, with 15 bases in between. The germline V gene has CDR1 ENHRY and CDR2 SYGVKD.

The chain uses TRBV7-2 and TRBJ2-5, with D perhaps TRBD2 (5 bases). This CDR3 region has 15 residues. Trimming left V 5 bases short and J 5 bases short, with 18 bases between. CDR1 is SGHTA and CDR2 is FQGNSA in the germline V gene. The CDR3 reads CASSPRLGVAETQYF. Written as DNA, the CDR3 is TGTGCCAGCAGCCCTCGCTTAGGCGTAGCGGAGACCCAGTACTTC.

The CDR3 spells CASSPTSQAGNEQFF. The CDR3 nucleotides read TGTGCCAGCTCACCAACTAGTCAAGCTGGCAATGAGCAGTTCTTC. The chain combines TRBV18 with TRBJ2-1; a possible D gene is TRBD2 (5 bases). V was clipped by 2 bases and J by 6 bases, with 14 bases between them. Germline V gives CDR1 KGHSH, CDR2 LQKENI. The CDR3 contains 15 residues. The full variable domain, completed using reference TRBV18 and TRBJ2-1, is NAGVMQNPRHLVRRRGQEARLRCSPMKGHSHVYWYRQLPEEGLKFMVYLQKENIIDESGMPKERFSAEFPKEGPSILRIQQVVRGDSAAYFCASSPTSQAGNEQFFGPGTRLTVL.

This clone was seen once. The chain joins TRBV6-5 to TRBJ1-4, with 7 bases aligning to TRBD1. CDR1 and CDR2 (germline): MNHEY, SVGAGI. The CDR3 covers 14 residues. The V and J ends lost 6 bases and 11 bases, in that order; junction bases with no gene match: 12. The CDR3 loop reads CASRRQGSLGKLFF. Here the CDR3 DNA reads TGTGCCAGCAGAAGACAGGGATCCCTAGGGAAACTGTTTTTT.

This chain joins TRBV6-2 or TRBV6-3 and TRBJ2-1; 7 bases are a match to TRBD2. Trimming cost V 6 bases and J 3 bases; bases outside gene matches: 8. This CDR3 has 15 residues. The V gene's germline CDR1 is MNHEY and CDR2 SVGEGT. The CDR3 region has the DNA TGTGCCAGCAGCTTCCGGGGGGAGGGCTACAATGAGCAGTTCTTC. Its protein product is CASSFRGEGYNEQFF.

The chain combines TRBV11-3 with TRBJ1-5, with TRBD1 identical over 10 bases. Germline assignment: CDR1 SGHNT and CDR2 YENEEA. After removal of 5 bases from V and 6 bases from J, the junction contained 19 bases not matched to a gene. This CDR3 is 19 amino acids long. CDR3 DNA: TGTGCCAGCAGCCAGAAACCGACAGGGGGCCTTCAACCCATTCAGCCCCAGCATTTT. The encoded protein is CASSQKPTGGLQPIQPQHF. Full variable domain (missing parts from reference TRBV11-3 and TRBJ1-5): EAGVVQSPRYKIIEKKQPVAFWCNPISGHNTLYWYLQNLGQGPELLIRYENEEAVDDSQLPKDRFSAERLKGVDSTLKIQPAELGDSAVYLCASSQKPTGGLQPIQPQHFGDGTRLSIL.